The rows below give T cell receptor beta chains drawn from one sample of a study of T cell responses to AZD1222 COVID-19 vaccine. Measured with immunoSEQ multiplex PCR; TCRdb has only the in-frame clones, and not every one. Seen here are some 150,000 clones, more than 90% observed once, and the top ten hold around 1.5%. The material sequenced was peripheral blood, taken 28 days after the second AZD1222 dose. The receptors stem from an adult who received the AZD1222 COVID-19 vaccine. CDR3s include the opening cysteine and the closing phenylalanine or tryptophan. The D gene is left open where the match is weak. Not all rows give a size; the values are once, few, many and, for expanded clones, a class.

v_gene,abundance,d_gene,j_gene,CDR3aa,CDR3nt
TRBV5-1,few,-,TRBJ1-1,CASSLASSGRNTEAFF,TGCGCCAGCAGCTTGGCCAGCTCAGGAAGGAACACTGAAGCTTTCTTT
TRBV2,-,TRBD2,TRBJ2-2,CASSAAGGGTGELFF,TGTGCCAGCAGTGCCGCCGGGGGGGGCACCGGGGAGCTGTTTTTT
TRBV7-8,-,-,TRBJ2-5,CASSSPGSQYF,TGTGCCAGCAGCTCTCCGGGTTCCCAGTACTTC
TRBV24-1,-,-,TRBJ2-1,CATRSQGGEHEQFF,TGTGCCACCAGGAGCCAGGGTGGGGAGCATGAGCAGTTCTTC
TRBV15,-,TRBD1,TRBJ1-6,CATSRSGQGSPLHF,TGTGCCACCAGCAGATCGGGACAGGGTTCCCCCCTCCACTTT
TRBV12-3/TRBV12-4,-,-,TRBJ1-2,CASGVIGGGYTF,TGTGCCAGCGGAGTAATCGGGGGTGGCTACACCTTC
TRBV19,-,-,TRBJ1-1,CASSIDPVPNTEAFF,TGTGCCAGTAGTATAGATCCTGTACCAAACACTGAAGCTTTCTTT
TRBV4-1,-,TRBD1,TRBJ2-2,CASSQERQGLNTGELFF,TGCGCCAGCAGCCAAGAGAGACAGGGGCTTAACACCGGGGAGCTGTTTTTT
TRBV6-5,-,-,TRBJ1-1,CASSYEWALNTEAFF,TGTGCCAGCAGTTACGAGTGGGCTTTGAACACTGAAGCTTTCTTT
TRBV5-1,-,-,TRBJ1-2,CASSRGQKNNYGYTF,TGCGCCAGCAGCAGAGGACAGAAAAATAACTATGGCTACACCTTC
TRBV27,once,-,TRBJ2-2,CASSTIPRVNTGELFF,TGTGCCAGCAGTACTATCCCCCGGGTGAACACCGGGGAGCTGTTTTTT
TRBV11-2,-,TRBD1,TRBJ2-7,CASSLGSGGSYEQYF,TGTGCCAGCAGCTTAGGTTCAGGGGGCTCCTACGAGCAGTACTTC
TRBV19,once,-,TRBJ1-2,CASSIRRDYGYTF,TGTGCCAGTAGTATCCGACGGGATTATGGCTACACCTTC
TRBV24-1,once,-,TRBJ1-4,CATSEPGTGNEKLFF,TGTGCCACCAGTGAACCCGGGACGGGCAATGAAAAACTGTTTTTT
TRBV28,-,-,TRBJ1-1,CASSPPEVRGAFF,TGTGCCAGCAGTCCCCCCGAGGTACGGGGAGCTTTCTTT
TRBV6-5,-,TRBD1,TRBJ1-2,CATRNRDRGDYGYTF,TGTGCCACCCGGAATCGGGACAGGGGAGACTATGGCTACACCTTC
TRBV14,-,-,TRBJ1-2,CASSQEVLRREGYTF,TGTGCCAGCAGCCAAGAGGTTCTAAGGCGTGAAGGCTACACCTTC
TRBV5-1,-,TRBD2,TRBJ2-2,CASSNRAGRNTGELFF,TGCGCCAGCAGTAACAGAGCGGGACGGAACACCGGGGAGCTGTTTTTT
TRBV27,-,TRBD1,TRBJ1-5,CASGSTTGRNQPQHF,TGTGCCAGCGGCTCCACGACAGGGCGCAATCAGCCCCAGCATTTT
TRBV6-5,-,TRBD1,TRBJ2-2,CASSRGWTGTGELFF,TGTGCCAGCAGCCGGGGATGGACAGGGACCGGGGAGCTGTTTTTT
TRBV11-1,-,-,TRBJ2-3,CASSFSGAADTQYF,TGTGCCAGCAGCTTTTCAGGGGCAGCAGATACGCAGTATTTT
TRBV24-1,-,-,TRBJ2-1,CATSVSRERVNEQFF,TGTGCCACCAGTGTTTCCCGGGAGAGGGTCAATGAGCAGTTCTTC
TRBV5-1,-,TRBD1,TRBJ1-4,CASSRDRREKLFF,TGCGCCAGCAGCAGGGACAGGAGGGAAAAACTGTTTTTT
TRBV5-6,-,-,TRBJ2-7,CASSLEPTVTYEQYF,TGTGCCAGCAGCTTGGAGCCCACGGTTACCTACGAGCAGTACTTC
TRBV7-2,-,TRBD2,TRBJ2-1,CASSTRAGGPFNEQFF,TGTGCCAGCAGCACCAGGGCGGGGGGGCCCTTTAATGAGCAGTTCTTC
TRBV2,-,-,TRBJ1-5,CASSEARVKGYSNQPQHF,TGTGCCAGCAGTGAAGCGCGGGTGAAGGGCTATAGCAATCAGCCCCAGCATTTT
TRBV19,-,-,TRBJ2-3,CASSVQRASTDTQYF,TGTGCCAGTAGTGTCCAGCGGGCAAGCACAGATACGCAGTATTTT